Each of the 20 T cell receptor beta chains below was sequenced from the same sample in a study of blood T cells in healthy people across ages. The use of a sample-barcoded 5' primer and a J-beta primer mix characterized a second PCR of 7 to 11 cycles. Each CDR3 protein gets one entry after TCRdb re-called the 5' RACE reads with MiXCR. The table has hundreds of thousands of distinct CDR3 sequences, 49% seen once. Sequencing used blood. The receptors come from a woman between 55 and 75 years old in good health.

In this sample, this clonotype turned up once. V gene TRBV7-2 combines with J gene TRBJ2-6; D is perhaps TRBD1 (5 bases). CDR3 length equals 15 residues. From germline, CDR1 is SGHTA and CDR2 FQGNSA. V shed 1 base and J shed 12 bases, with 16 bases lying between them. The CDR3 sequence is CASSLERRVPVVLTF. DNA of the CDR3: TGTGCCAGCAGCTTAGAGCGCAGGGTTCCTGTCGTCCTGACTTTC.

This chain links TRBV6-2 or TRBV6-3 with TRBJ2-7; possible D gene TRBD1, 6 bases. The CDR3 has 13 amino acids. V was pared by 6 bases and J by 5 bases, with 14 bases between. The germline gives CDR1 MNHEY, CDR2 SVGEGT. This chain's CDR3 is CASSRGRGHEQYF. As DNA, the CDR3 is TGTGCCAGCAGCAGGGGCAGGGGACACGAGCAGTACTTC.

This clonotype turned up a few times. The chain joins TRBV12-3 or TRBV12-4 to TRBJ2-3, with a weak D call TRBD2 (6 bases). The ends were cut back, 2 bases at V and 6 bases at J, with 9 bases in the middle. The CDR3 is made up of 13 amino acids. CDR3 residues: CASSLREVDTQYF. The CDR3 coding sequence is TGTGCCAGCAGTTTAAGGGAGGTGGATACGCAGTATTTT.

The chain carries TRBV6-1 and TRBJ2-7, with 7 nucleotides matching TRBD2. Germline CDR1 reads MNHNS; CDR2 reads SASEGT. Trimming took 8 bases from V and 3 from J; bases not matched to a gene: 7. CDR3 length: 13 amino acids. In DNA, the CDR3 is TGTGCCAGCGGACTAGATCTTGTCTACGAGCAGTACTTC. Translated: CASGLDLVYEQYF.

In this sample, this clonotype turned up a few times. The genes are TRBV29-1 and TRBJ2-5; possible D gene TRBD2, 6 bases. This CDR3 spans 17 amino acids. CDR1 is SQVTM, CDR2 ANQGSEA, per germline. The V end lost 6 bases, the J end lost 1 base, and 24 bases lay between the germline ends. The CDR3: CSVGGGQAGPSQETQYF. The CDR3 DNA sequence: TGCAGCGTCGGGGGTGGTCAAGCGGGCCCCTCCCAAGAGACCCAGTACTTC.

The V gene is TRBV12-3 or TRBV12-4, the J gene TRBJ1-6; D is unresolved. The CDR3 runs 13 residues. Between the trimmed V and J ends, which lost 1 base and 9 bases, there was a span of 7 bases. CDR3 in DNA: TGTGCCAGCAGTTTAGACCCGAGTTCACCCCTCCACTTT. This encodes CASSLDPSSPLHF.

Concerning this clonotype itself: Sequence at one end of the junction differs from germline and may be a read error. The chain is built from TRBV28 and TRBJ1-2; the D gene is possibly TRBD1 (5 bases). The CDR3 loop spans 14 amino acids. Germline V lookup: CDR1 MDHEN, CDR2 SYDVKM. The CDR3 sequence: CASSPGHHNHGYTF. For the CDR3, the DNA is TGTGCCAGCAGTCCTGGACACCATAACCATGGCTACACCTTC.

This rearrangement joins TRBV6-1 to TRBJ2-1; 12 bases line up with TRBD1. V shed 8 bases, J shed 4 bases, and the junction held 9 bases outside the gene matches. Germline loops: CDR1 MNHNS, CDR2 SASEGT. The CDR3 is 16 residues long. DNA for the CDR3: TGTGCCAGCCGAGGGACAGGGGGCTCCCCTTACAATGAGCAGTTCTTC. Amino acid sequence: CASRGTGGSPYNEQFF.

This clonotype has only a few counts. This rearrangement joins TRBV6-6 to TRBJ2-7, with D perhaps matching TRBD1 (6 bases). The ends were cut back, 1 base at V and 3 bases at J, with 10 bases in the middle. CDR3 size: 14 residues. Germline V CDR1 and CDR2: MNHNY, SVGAGI (reference sequence). The CDR3 loop reads CASSYFAGVYEQYF. The CDR3 bases are TGTGCCAGCAGTTACTTCGCAGGGGTCTACGAGCAGTACTTC.

In its sample, this clonotype was seen many times. The chain links TRBV7-3 to TRBJ2-7; weak D call: TRBD2 (6 bases). V shed 2 bases and J shed 3 bases, with 11 bases lying between them. The germline V gene encodes CDR1 SGHTA and CDR2 FQGTGA. The CDR3 is 14 residues long. The CDR3 region is CASSLSGEDYEQYF. For the CDR3, the DNA is TGTGCCAGCAGCTTATCGGGGGAGGACTACGAGCAGTACTTC. Complete variable domain (other parts from reference TRBV7-3 and TRBJ2-7): GAGVSQTPSNKVTEKGKYVELRCDPISGHTALYWYRQSLGQGPEFLIYFQGTGAADDSGLPNDRFFAVRPEGSVSTLKIQRTERGDSAVYLCASSLSGEDYEQYFGPGTRLTVT.

About this clonotype: A much larger clonotype is one base distant, so this may be a read error. V usage is TRBV7-3 and J usage is TRBJ1-5; no clear D gene. CDR1 and CDR2 from the germline V gene are SGHTA and FQGTGA. CDR3 size: 13 residues. Trimming removed 4 bases from V and 4 bases from J, with 8 bases in between. The CDR3, as DNA: TGTGCCAGCAGCTGGAACGGGAATCAGCCCCAGCATTTT. It yields the protein CASSWNGNQPQHF. Filled out from reference TRBV7-3 and TRBJ1-5, the complete variable domain reads GAGVSQTPSNKVTEKGKYVELRCDPISGHTALYWYRQSLGQGPEFLIYFQGTGAADDSGLPNDRFFAVRPEGSVSTLKIQRTERGDSAVYLCASSWNGNQPQHFGDGTRLSIL.

The chain is built from TRBV5-1 and TRBJ2-7, with D possibly being TRBD1 or TRBD2 (6 bases each). Near its end, the DNA agrees better with TRBJ2-5, so the J call may be wrong. The CDR3 has 16 residues. Per germline, CDR1 SGHRS and CDR2 YFSETQ. The CDR3 is CASSLSAGGGQETQYF. The CDR3 DNA reads TGCGCCAGCAGCTTGTCGGCAGGAGGGGGCCAAGAGACCCAGTACTTC.

This clonotype was recorded a few times. The chain is built from TRBV7-8 and TRBJ2-3, with 10 bases aligning to TRBD2. Germline V gives CDR1 SGHVS, CDR2 FQNEAQ. After removal of 4 bases from V and 6 bases from J, the junction contained 4 bases not matched to a gene. The CDR3 runs to 14 residues. The CDR3 DNA is TGTGCCAGCAGCTCCGGGACTAGCGCGGATACGCAGTATTTT. The encoded protein is CASSSGTSADTQYF.

This clonotype has more than one count but fewer than ten. This chain's CDR3 is CASRPGSYQETQYF. DNA for the CDR3: TGTGCCAGCAGGCCCGGTTCGTACCAAGAGACCCAGTACTTC. This rearrangement joins TRBV7-9 to TRBJ2-5, with D uncertain. The CDR3 loop spans 14 amino acids. CDR1 is SEHNR and CDR2 is FQNEAQ in the germline V gene (reference sequence). Trimming took off 6 bases at V and 0 bases at J, with 11 bases between the two ends.

The V call is TRBV7-2, the J call TRBJ2-3, with D maybe TRBD2 (6 bases). The ends were cut back, 4 bases at V and 2 bases at J, with 13 bases in the middle. Looked up from germline, CDR1 is SGHTA and CDR2 is FQGNSA. There are 15 residues in the CDR3. The CDR3 region has the DNA TGTGCCAGCAGCTCCCGGGACTCAGACACAGATACGCAGTATTTT. The encoded protein is CASSSRDSDTDTQYF.

This clonotype was found many times. V gene TRBV15 combines with J gene TRBJ2-4, with D unclear. CDR1 is LNHNV and CDR2 is YYDKDF in the germline V gene (reference sequence). The CDR3 length is 17 residues. The ends were cut back, 2 bases at V and 8 bases at J, with 22 bases in the middle. The CDR3 region has the DNA TGTGCCACCAGCAGATCCAGCCTAGTCGTGGCTGTGGACATTCAGTACTTC. This codes for CATSRSSLVVAVDIQYF. The full variable domain, in which reference TRBV15 and TRBJ2-4 provide the parts outside the CDR3, is DAMVIQNPRYQVTQFGKPVTLSCSQTLNHNVMYWYQQKSSQAPKLLFHYYDKDFNNEADTPDNFQSRRPNTSFCFLDIRSPGLGDTAMYLCATSRSSLVVAVDIQYFGAGTRLSVL.

The chain is built from TRBV7-2 and TRBJ2-1; 9 bases map to TRBD1. The CDR3 covers 16 residues. The V gene end was trimmed by 5 bases and the J gene end by 4 bases; junction bases not matched to a gene: 9. The V gene's germline CDR1 is SGHTA and CDR2 FQGNSA. CDR3 amino acids: CASSEFGTGQYNEQFF. In DNA form, the CDR3 reads TGTGCCAGCAGCGAATTCGGGACAGGGCAATACAATGAGCAGTTCTTC. Full variable domain (missing parts from reference TRBV7-2 and TRBJ2-1): GAGVSQSPSNKVTEKGKDVELRCDPISGHTALYWYRQSLGQGLEFLIYFQGNSAPDKSGLPSDRFSAERTGGSVSTLTIQRTQQEDSAVYLCASSEFGTGQYNEQFFGPGTRLTVL.

The CDR3 DNA reads TGTGCCAGCAGCCCGACTAGCGGGGGGGCCCGAGATACGCAGTATTTT. Protein: CASSPTSGGARDTQYF. The chain carries TRBV7-9 and TRBJ2-3; 14 nucleotides agree with TRBD2. V shed 5 bases and J 5 bases; nucleotides not matched to a gene: 6. Germline assignment: CDR1 SEHNR and CDR2 FQNEAQ (reference sequence). The CDR3 loop spans 16 amino acids. The variable domain in full, completed from reference TRBV7-9 and TRBJ2-3, reads DTGVSQNPRHKITKRGQNVTFRCDPISEHNRLYWYRQTLGQGPEFLTYFQNEAQLEKSRLLSDRFSAERPKGSFSTLEIQRTEQGDSAMYLCASSPTSGGARDTQYFGPGTRLTVL.

This sequence joins TRBV7-6 and TRBJ2-3; D tentatively fits TRBD1 or TRBD2 (5 bases each). Trimming removed 1 base from V and 2 bases from J, with 10 bases in between. This CDR3 has 15 residues. Germline CDR1 SGHVS, CDR2 FNYEAQ. CDR3 DNA sequence: TGTGCCAGCAGCTTAGGAGGGACCTACACAGATACGCAGTATTTT. It yields the protein CASSLGGTYTDTQYF.

The chain links TRBV3-1 to TRBJ1-2; perhaps TRBD1 as D (6 bases). Per germline, CDR1 LGHDT and CDR2 YNNKEL (reference sequence). CDR3 length equals 14 residues. Trimming took 4 bases from V and 1 from J, leaving 10 bases between them. The CDR3: CASSPLDSNYGYTF. As DNA, the CDR3 is TGTGCCAGCAGCCCTTTGGACAGTAACTATGGCTACACCTTC. The whole variable domain, filled in from reference TRBV3-1 and TRBJ1-2, reads DTAVSQTPKYLVTQMGNDKSIKCEQNLGHDTMYWYKQDSKKFLKIMFSYNNKELIINETVPNRFSPKSPDKAHLNLHINSLELGDSAVYFCASSPLDSNYGYTFGSGTRLTVV.